A single T cell receptor (beta chain) is shown here with its context. The antigen is not known. These data come from a study of beta chain features in type 1 diabetes. Study-level information: Patients did not differ from healthy donors in age, gender or cell yield.

The CDR3 covers 16 residues. The V end was cut by 2 bases, the J end by 6 bases, with 20 bases between. Germline CDR1 and CDR2: SGHAT and FQNNGV. Expressed TCRB transcripts were sequenced after all isolated RNA was converted to cDNA. Sequenced by immunoSEQ multiplex PCR; TCRdb stores in-frame clones only, minus some. The sample consists of roughly 160,000 clones, 6% to 9% of them appearing once. Overall study results and limits: High-TCR-expressing cells could be over-represented by cDNA sequencing. Shortening that was moderate but significant affected the TCRB CDR3s of Type 1 diabetes patients in all four CD4+ subsets. In type 1 diabetes patients, VDJ junctions had fewer insertions; deletions at these junctions were more frequent.

The receptor's source is a man aged 18 to 30 with type 1 diabetes. The sample consisted of central memory CD4+ T cells from blood. This chain uses TRBV11-2 with TRBJ2-7, with TRBD2 as a possible D gene (6 bases). The CDR3 nucleotides read TGTGCCAGCAGCTTATATGGTTATCGGGGGTCCGGCGAGCAGTACTTC. This translates into CASSLYGYRGSGEQYF.